The 24 T cell receptor beta chains listed next were all sequenced from one sample in a study of PD-1 blockade in mismatch repair-deficient tumors. Repertoires were generated with immunoSEQ multiplex PCR, while TCRdb's copy carries only in-frame clones and drops some. The sample contains around 25,000 clones, approximately 84% of which appear only once. The specimen comprised PBMCs, sampled before pembrolizumab treatment. These receptors were taken from an adult with mismatch repair-deficient cancer.

The chain recombines TRBV29-1 with TRBJ2-7, with 12 bases lining up with TRBD1. The V segment lost 4 bases and the J segment 7 bases; nucleotides outside the gene matches: 8. CDR1 and CDR2 from the germline V gene are SQVTM and ANQGSEA. There are 14 residues in the CDR3. This CDR3 reads CSVGLGQGAGEQYF. The DNA of the CDR3 is TGCAGCGTTGGGTTGGGACAGGGGGCTGGGGAGCAGTACTTC.

This clone was recorded a few times. J is TRBJ2-7 and V is TRBV10-1; the match to TRBD1 covers 9 bases. The CDR3 length is 12 residues. Per the germline V gene, CDR1 is WNHNN and CDR2 is SYGVQD (reference sequence). After removal of 6 bases from V and 10 bases from J, the junction contained 7 bases not matched to a gene. CDR3 sequence (DNA): TGCGCCAGCAGCCCTGACAGGGGGGAACAGTACTTC. This codes for CASSPDRGEQYF.

This clone was seen a single time. The chain couples TRBV6-1 to TRBJ2-5, with TRBD1 identical over 7 bases. The J segment lost 2 bases and the V segment lost 6 bases, leaving 9 bases of the junction unmatched. Germline-derived CDR1 and CDR2 are MNHNS and SASEGT. This CDR3 region has 15 residues. The CDR3 DNA reads TGTGCCAGCAGCCCCTGGGGGACAGCTCAAGAGACCCAGTACTTC. Amino acid sequence: CASSPWGTAQETQYF.

This sequence joins TRBV18 and TRBJ1-2, with D maybe TRBD1 (6 bases). The CDR3 is made up of 18 amino acids. V shed 6 bases and J shed 3 bases, with 26 bases lying between them. Germline CDR1 is KGHSH and CDR2 is LQKENI. The DNA for the CDR3 is TGTGCCAGCTCTCTGCTCGGGACACTTAGTAACGATGACTATGGCTACACCTTC. Translation: CASSLLGTLSNDDYGYTF.

The chain joins TRBV9 to TRBJ2-3; tentative D call: TRBD2 (7 bases). The CDR3 contains 19 residues. Trimming pared 0 bases from V and 5 bases from J, leaving 25 bases between. Germline values: CDR1 SGDLS, CDR2 YYNGEE. The CDR3 DNA is TGTGCCAGCAGCGTAGCTTGGGGGGGCGGGAGACCGGTAGAAGATACGCAGTATTTT. It specifies CASSVAWGGGRPVEDTQYF.

The chain carries TRBV19 and TRBJ2-2, with D maybe TRBD1 (6 bases). This CDR3 has 16 amino acids. Looked up from germline, CDR1 is LNHDA and CDR2 is SQIVND (reference sequence). Deletions cut 7 bases from V and 0 bases from J, with 15 bases between. The CDR3 region is CASKAQGQTNTGELFF. The CDR3 region has the DNA TGTGCCAGTAAAGCCCAGGGACAAACGAACACCGGGGAGCTGTTTTTT.

In its sample, this clone was seen a few times. The rearrangement uses TRBV28 and TRBJ2-7; 9 bases match TRBD2. CDR1 is MDHEN and CDR2 is SYDVKM in the germline V gene. Trimming took 6 bases from V and 0 from J; bases not matched to a gene: 6. The CDR3 has 15 amino acids. CDR3 nucleotides: TGTGCCAGCAGGGAAGGACTAGCGCGCTCCTACGAGCAGTACTTC. Its translation is CASREGLARSYEQYF.

This chain uses TRBV9 with TRBJ1-4, with TRBD1 as a possible D gene (5 bases). V was cut by 4 bases and J by 5 bases, with 12 bases left in between. This CDR3 has 14 amino acids. CDR1 and CDR2 from the germline V gene are SGDLS and YYNGEE. The CDR3 DNA reads as TGTGCCAGCAGCAGACCCGGGGGAAATGAAAAACTGTTTTTT. Translating it yields CASSRPGGNEKLFF.

V gene TRBV9 combines with J gene TRBJ2-5; a possible D gene is TRBD2 (5 bases). The CDR3 runs 14 residues. Per germline, CDR1 SGDLS and CDR2 YYNGEE. V was pared by 0 bases and J by 0 bases, with 6 bases between. CDR3 sequence reads: CASSVGGNQETQYF. The CDR3 nucleotides read TGTGCCAGCAGCGTAGGAGGGAACCAAGAGACCCAGTACTTC.

The V and J genes are TRBV6-6 and TRBJ2-7, with 9 bases aligning to TRBD2. V lost 6 bases to trimming and J lost 1 base; unmatched junction nucleotides: 4. This CDR3 has 14 residues. Germline V CDR1 and CDR2: MNHNY, SVGAGI (reference sequence). DNA of the CDR3: TGTGCCAGCAGGTTAGCGGGAGAGTCCTACGAGCAGTACTTC. Its protein is CASRLAGESYEQYF.

The V gene is TRBV5-4, the J gene TRBJ2-1; 7 nucleotides agree with TRBD1. The J segment lost 7 bases and the V segment lost 4 bases, leaving 8 bases of the junction unmatched. The CDR3 sequence is 14 residues long. Germline assignment: CDR1 SGHNT and CDR2 YYREEE (reference sequence). CDR3 residues: CASSGKTGMNEQFF. The CDR3 nucleotides are TGTGCCAGCAGCGGGAAGACAGGGATGAATGAGCAGTTCTTC. Drawing the rest from reference TRBV5-4 and TRBJ2-1, the complete variable domain is ETGVTQSPTHLIKTRGQQVTLRCSSQSGHNTVSWYQQALGQGPQFIFQYYREEENGRGNFPPRFSGLQFPNYSSELNVNALELDDSALYLCASSGKTGMNEQFFGPGTRLTVL.

This clone was seen only a few times. The same CDR3 can be traced to other DNA sequences in this sample. This sequence joins TRBV7-9 and TRBJ1-1, with 9 bases fitting TRBD1. The CDR3 consists of 14 residues. Germline V gene sequence: CDR1 SEHNR, CDR2 FQNEAQ (reference sequence). V shed 4 bases, J shed 2 bases, and the junction held 2 bases outside the gene matches. Written as DNA, the CDR3 is TGTGCCAGCAGCTGGACAGGGGCAAACACTGAAGCTTTCTTT. Translation gives CASSWTGANTEAFF.

The genes are TRBV15 and TRBJ2-3, with a tentative D call TRBD1 (6 bases). The V end lost 5 bases, the J end lost 4 bases, and 16 bases lay between the germline ends. The CDR3 extends over 15 amino acids. In germline, CDR1 is LNHNV, CDR2 YYDKDF (reference sequence). In DNA, the CDR3 is TGTGCCACCAGCTGGAGGACAACAGGGTCAGATACGCAGTATTTT. Translation gives CATSWRTTGSDTQYF.

The rearrangement links TRBV7-9 to TRBJ1-3; weak D call: TRBD1 (5 bases). CDR1 SEHNR and CDR2 FQNEAQ come from the germline V gene (reference sequence). The CDR3 contains 17 residues. The V gene lost 3 bases and the J gene lost 1 base, with 16 bases spanning the gap. The DNA of the CDR3 is TGTGCCAGCAGCTTGTCAGGGCCAATTACTTCTGGAAACACCATATATTTT. This gives the protein CASSLSGPITSGNTIYF. Supplemented by reference TRBV7-9 and TRBJ1-3, the full variable domain reads DTGVSQNPRHKITKRGQNVTFRCDPISEHNRLYWYRQTLGQGPEFLTYFQNEAQLEKSRLLSDRFSAERPKGSFSTLEIQRTEQGDSAMYLCASSLSGPITSGNTIYFGEGSWLTVV.

V gene TRBV2 combines with J gene TRBJ2-5; no clear D gene. The CDR3 consists of 14 residues. With 8 bases removed from V and 5 bases from J, the gap between germline ends came to 18 bases. CDR1 is SNHLY and CDR2 is FYNNEI in the germline V gene. The CDR3 DNA is TGTGCCAGCTCCGAGCTTACGAGAGTGGAGACCCAGTACTTC. Translated, it gives CASSELTRVETQYF.

The chain employs TRBV5-4 and TRBJ1-1, with a tentative D call TRBD1 (6 bases). The V end was cut by 3 bases, the J end by 1 base, with 13 bases between. CDR1 and CDR2 from the germline V gene are SGHNT and YYREEE (reference sequence). The CDR3 is 15 amino acids. CDR3 sequence: CASSSAQTGNTEAFF. The DNA for the CDR3 is TGTGCCAGCAGCTCGGCCCAGACAGGGAACACTGAAGCTTTCTTT.

The chain uses TRBV29-1 and TRBJ2-5; 7 positions match TRBD1. The ends lost 0 bases at V and 0 bases at J; junction bases unmatched: 10. Germline assignment: CDR1 SQVTM and CDR2 ANQGSEA. This CDR3 contains 17 residues. CDR3 sequence reads: CSVEDPGTVLYQETQYF. CDR3 nucleotide sequence: TGCAGCGTTGAAGATCCCGGGACAGTTCTGTACCAAGAGACCCAGTACTTC. Supplemented by reference TRBV29-1 and TRBJ2-5, the full variable domain reads SAVISQKPSRDICQRGTSLTIQCQVDSQVTMMFWYRQQPGQSLTLIATANQGSEATYESGFVIDKFPISRPNLTFSTLTVSNMSPEDSSIYLCSVEDPGTVLYQETQYFGPGTRLLVL.

This sequence joins TRBV7-8 and TRBJ2-5, with 9 bases identical to TRBD1. Germline CDR1 is SGHVS and CDR2 is FQNEAQ. The V gene end was trimmed by 6 bases and the J gene end by 5 bases; junction bases not matched to a gene: 13. The CDR3 is 16 amino acids. This CDR3 is CASRKDGQGPVETQYF. The CDR3 coding sequence is TGTGCCAGCAGAAAAGATGGACAGGGGCCGGTGGAGACCCAGTACTTC.

The V call is TRBV27, the J call TRBJ1-2, with 9 bases aligning to TRBD1. V dropped 7 bases and J dropped 5; count of bases not matched to a gene: 8. CDR1 is MNHEY and CDR2 is SMNVEV in the germline V gene (reference sequence). This CDR3 contains 14 residues. The CDR3 here is CASTPGQGPYGYTF. CDR3 in DNA: TGTGCCAGCACCCCGGGACAGGGACCTTATGGCTACACCTTC.

The chain links TRBV7-5 to TRBJ2-7; TRBD1 is taken as the D call from the table, unchecked against the DNA. TRBV7-5 is annotated as a pseudogene. This CDR3 contains 14 residues. The CDR3 region has the DNA TGTGTCAGAAGCTTCGTGACACGATCTTACGAGCAGTACTTC. It translates to CVRSFVTRSYEQYF.

The V and J genes are TRBV27 and TRBJ1-1; 8 bases map to TRBD1. Germline V gene data show CDR1 as MNHEY and CDR2 as SMNVEV (reference sequence). The CDR3 has 15 amino acids. Trimming removed 6 bases from V and 1 base from J; junction bases left unmatched: 7. For the CDR3, the DNA is TGTGCCAGCAGCCAGGAGACAGGGGCGAACACTGAAGCTTTCTTT. Its translation is CASSQETGANTEAFF.

The chain has TRBV11-1 and TRBJ2-2, with D hard to call. The germline V gene encodes CDR1 SGHAT and CDR2 FQDESV (reference sequence). This CDR3 comprises 15 residues. Trimming took 1 base from V and 4 from J, leaving 10 bases between them. The CDR3 coding sequence is TGTGCCAGCAGCTTAGAACAGTTCTCCACCGGGGAGCTGTTTTTT. As protein: CASSLEQFSTGELFF.

V and J are TRBV7-3 and TRBJ2-5; TRBD2 might be the D (6 bases). The ends were cut back, 2 bases at V and 0 bases at J, with 10 bases in the middle. In germline, CDR1 is SGHTA, CDR2 FQGTGA. The CDR3 spans 15 residues. The CDR3 DNA reads as TGTGCCAGCAGCTTATCCTCTAGCGACCAAGAGACCCAGTACTTC. Its protein is CASSLSSSDQETQYF.

This clone was seen a few times. The chain joins TRBV18 to TRBJ2-7, with D possibly being TRBD2 (5 bases). V lost 4 bases and J 2 bases, leaving 12 bases between the germline ends. The CDR3 loop spans 14 amino acids. The germline V gene has CDR1 KGHSH and CDR2 LQKENI. CDR3 residues: CASSRRAAPYEQYF. CDR3 in DNA: TGTGCCAGCTCACGAAGAGCGGCCCCCTACGAGCAGTACTTC. The variable domain in full, completed from reference TRBV18 and TRBJ2-7, reads NAGVMQNPRHLVRRRGQEARLRCSPMKGHSHVYWYRQLPEEGLKFMVYLQKENIIDESGMPKERFSAEFPKEGPSILRIQQVVRGDSAAYFCASSRRAAPYEQYFGPGTRLTVT.